These 15 T cell receptor beta chains share one sample of origin, sequenced in a study of CD8+CD57+ T cells in acquired aplastic anemia. Genomic DNA was employed as the template in profiling TCR beta VDJ and CDR3. Using its own MiXCR run on the reads, TCRdb lists one record per CDR3 protein. Altogether fewer than 250,000 distinct CDR3 sequences are present, less than 60% being singletons, with the ten largest covering around 20%. All sequencing subjects had displayed CD8+CD57+ cell expansion on flow cytometry. Sequencing input: sorted CD4+, CD8+, or CD8+CD57+ T cells (not recorded which) from PBMCs. These receptors all stem from a human donor with aplastic anemia.

This clonotype was detected ten times or more. The chain employs TRBV12-3 or TRBV12-4 and TRBJ2-7; 12 bases are shared with TRBD2. The CDR3 totals 15 residues. The junction had 8 bases not matched to a gene; V was cut back by 6 bases and J by 5 bases. The DNA of the CDR3 is TGTGCCAGCAGGGGACTAGCGGGCCCGGACGACGAGCAGTACTTC. Translating gives CASRGLAGPDDEQYF.

This rearrangement joins TRBV7-2 to TRBJ1-1; no clear D. CDR3 length: 13 amino acids. Looked up from germline, CDR1 is SGHTA and CDR2 is FQGNSA. V lost 2 bases, J lost 1 base, and 5 bases lay in between. DNA of the CDR3: TGTGCCAGCAGCTTAATATCGAACACTGAAGCTTTCTTT. Translation gives CASSLISNTEAFF.

This clonotype occurred many times. This chain connects TRBV2 to TRBJ2-2; D might be TRBD1 or TRBD2, each matching 6 bases. The CDR3 spans 14 residues. CDR1 is SNHLY and CDR2 is FYNNEI in the germline V gene. Trimming left V 3 bases short and J 6 bases short, with 11 bases between. CDR3 bases: TGTGCCAGCAGTGAGCTTGGGGGGCCCGGGGAGCTGTTTTTT. Amino acid sequence: CASSELGGPGELFF.

This clonotype was counted at least ten times. The genes are TRBV10-2 and TRBJ2-2; tentatively, D is TRBD1 (6 bases). The CDR3 spans 14 residues. The V and J ends lost 4 bases and 7 bases respectively, with 13 bases between them. Germline V gives CDR1 WSHSY, CDR2 SAAADI. CDR3 sequence reads: CASSGTDWVGELFF. The CDR3 region has the DNA TGCGCCAGCAGTGGGACAGACTGGGTCGGGGAGCTGTTTTTT.

This clonotype appeared many times. This chain links TRBV2 with TRBJ1-3; D gene uncertain. Trimming shortened V by 6 bases and J by 0 bases, and 6 bases separated the two germline ends. This CDR3 has 13 residues. Germline CDR1 SNHLY, CDR2 FYNNEI. The CDR3 coding sequence is TGTGCCAGCAGATCAGGCTCTGGAAACACCATATATTTT. It encodes CASRSGSGNTIYF.

This clonotype was found many times. J is TRBJ2-7 and V is TRBV6-1; D might be TRBD1 (6 bases). The germline V gene encodes CDR1 MNHNS and CDR2 SASEGT. This CDR3 spans 13 amino acids. Trimming pared 6 bases from V and 4 bases from J, leaving 13 bases between. The CDR3 DNA reads as TGTGCCAGCAGGGTCACAGGGTTATACGAGCAGTACTTC. It encodes CASRVTGLYEQYF.

This clonotype was seen a single time. The chain employs TRBV19 and TRBJ2-1; 9 nucleotides align to TRBD1. Per germline, CDR1 LNHDA and CDR2 SQIVND (reference sequence). CDR3 length equals 14 residues. Trimming removed 5 bases from V and 7 bases from J; junction bases left unmatched: 6. The CDR3 DNA is TGTGCCAGTAGTCAACAGGGGGCGCCGAATGAGCAGTTCTTC. Translating gives CASSQQGAPNEQFF.

The genes are TRBV29-1 and TRBJ2-7; the match to TRBD1 covers 9 bases. The germline V gene has CDR1 SQVTM and CDR2 ANQGSEA. The CDR3 runs 12 residues. The CDR3 loop reads CSATGGAGEQYF. CDR3 bases: TGCAGTGCTACAGGGGGCGCGGGCGAGCAGTACTTC.

In this sample, this clonotype turned up many times. The rearrangement uses TRBV7-9 and TRBJ2-2; TRBD1 matches at 10 bases. Germline assignment: CDR1 SEHNR and CDR2 FQNEAQ (reference sequence). CDR3 length: 15 amino acids. V was clipped by 5 bases and J by 5 bases; unmatched bases: 5. CDR3 sequence: CASSRQGAGTGELFF. In DNA, the CDR3 is TGTGCCAGCAGCAGACAGGGGGCGGGGACCGGGGAGCTGTTTTTT.

The chain combines TRBV7-2 with TRBJ2-7; 13 bases match TRBD2. This CDR3 is built from 14 residues. The V segment lost 5 bases and the J segment 5 bases; nucleotides outside the gene matches: 3. Per germline, CDR1 SGHTA and CDR2 FQGNSA. CDR3 region: CASSTSGGAHEQYF. The CDR3 nucleotides are TGTGCCAGCAGCACTAGCGGGGGGGCCCACGAGCAGTACTTC.

This clonotype was seen repeatedly, ten times or more. The chain links TRBV12-3 or TRBV12-4 to TRBJ1-3, with D uncertain. V gave up 6 bases and J gave up 4 bases, with 7 bases separating them. The CDR3 length is 12 residues. Written as DNA, the CDR3 is TGTGCCAGCAGCACATACGGAAACACCATATATTTT. Protein: CASSTYGNTIYF.

This clonotype appeared once. V is TRBV6-1 and J is TRBJ1-3; the match to TRBD1 covers 7 bases. CDR3 size: 15 residues. After removal of 6 bases from V and 4 bases from J, the junction contained 9 bases not matched to a gene. Per the germline V gene, CDR1 is MNHNS and CDR2 is SASEGT. CDR3 nucleotide sequence: TGTGCCAGCAGGACTACAGGGGTGAGGGGAAACACCATATATTTT. This gives the protein CASRTTGVRGNTIYF.

This clonotype was recorded at least ten times. The chain recombines TRBV6-1 with TRBJ1-5; D gene ambiguous. CDR1 and CDR2 (germline): MNHNS, SASEGT. The V and J ends lost 5 bases and 1 base respectively, with 15 bases between them. This CDR3 contains 16 residues. This CDR3 reads CASSLNFGLSNQPQHF. The CDR3, as DNA: TGTGCCAGCAGTCTCAATTTCGGACTCAGCAATCAGCCCCAGCATTTT.

This clonotype appeared many times. This sequence joins TRBV6-5 and TRBJ2-7; TRBD1 is a possible D gene (5 bases). Germline loops: CDR1 MNHEY, CDR2 SVGAGI. V lost 6 bases, J lost 5 bases, and 14 bases lay in between. CDR3 length: 13 residues. CDR3 coding DNA: TGTGCCAGCAGGAGGACCAGGGTGAACGAGCAGTACTTC. Its protein product is CASRRTRVNEQYF.

The chain has TRBV7-2 and TRBJ1-5; weak D call: TRBD1 (5 bases). Trimming removed 6 bases from V and 4 bases from J, with 10 bases in between. Germline loops: CDR1 SGHTA, CDR2 FQGNSA. The CDR3 is 13 residues long. The CDR3 reads CASRQQGNQPQHF. The CDR3 nucleotides are TGTGCCAGCAGACAGCAGGGTAATCAGCCCCAGCATTTT.